The rows below give T cell receptor beta chains drawn from one sample of a study of post-analysis software for immune sequencing data. TCRdb called the PCR reads again in MiXCR, with one record for every CDR3 protein. The table includes around 400,000 distinct CDR3 sequences, roughly 40% detected once. The sequenced sample consisted of blood. The source is a girl aged 2 to 10 with multiple sclerosis. CDR3s leave out the opening cysteine and the closing phenylalanine or tryptophan. Part of the rows lack a size; the others show once, few, many or a class for expanded clones.

abundance	v_gene	len	CDR3aa
NA	TRBV10-3	14	AISGFSPVSLHEQY
few	TRBV7-2	11	ASSGTTYNEQF
few	TRBV5-6	13	ASSLRGPAREAQY
few	TRBV20-1	14	SARDISPSGYYEQY
few	TRBV5-6	17	ASSPGTGAVGSGANVLT
NA	TRBV6-5	15	ASSWAFTGGLPYVQY
NA	TRBV4-2	13	ASSQDIGRNEKLF
NA	TRBV2	12	ASSEGLAHNEQF
NA	TRBV3-1	9	ASRQTDTQY
once	TRBV28	17	ASSFFQDRVSTGANVLT
NA	TRBV5-5	13	ASSLGDRGDEKLF
NA	TRBV20-1	10	SARTIGNTIY
NA	TRBV5-1	15	ASSTGQAGLVSDEQF
few	TRBV20-1	12	SARDPGASYEQY
few	TRBV7-9	11	ASSLQGTQGYT
NA	TRBV20-1	12	SVPFEPAKNIQY
few	TRBV7-9	11	ASSLVRQDTQY
few	TRBV12-3/TRBV12-4	14	ASSLAGLGTYNEQF
few	TRBV6-6	11	ASRTRRTNKQY
few	TRBV5-1	11	ASSPGGPGELF
NA	TRBV27	10	ASSGPGRTQY
few	TRBV5-6	13	ASSKGTSGAYEQY
few	TRBV4-1	12	ASSQLRGRDGYT
NA	TRBV29-1	13	SVKDLAGPPNEQY
NA	TRBV13	14	ASSLGPGTNPNEQY
few	TRBV11-2	16	ASSQGLAGGTRTDTQY